The clone carrying this T cell receptor (beta chain) turned up a few times. This sample stems from a study of blood T cell repertoires in COVID-19. Study as a whole: Sites across the United States, Italy and Spain contributed samples from acute and convalescent COVID-19. Sources were T cells, B-cell-depleted T cells, or PBMCs; the material itself was cDNA or gDNA.

Per the authors' pipeline: It was from reference gene primer amplification that nucleated cell counts were estimated. Some clones are missing from TCRdb's copy, which holds only in-frame ones; the method was immunoSEQ multiplex PCR. V and J calls and clone size are those listed in that table; D and trimming were worked out from the DNA. Of tens of thousands of clones listed, 85% to 90% are singletons. Germline values: CDR1 MGHRA, CDR2 YSYEKL. V was trimmed by 0 bases and J by 2 bases, leaving 20 bases between them. There are 19 residues in the CDR3. Source material: peripheral blood. The TCR was taken from a human donor in a cohort sampled during active COVID-19. The chain joins TRBV4-1 to TRBJ1-3; weak D call: TRBD1 (6 bases). The CDR3 loop is CASSQELVSFGGAGNTIYF. CDR3 coding DNA: TGCGCCAGCAGCCAAGAATTGGTCAGCTTTGGGGGCGCTGGAAACACCATATATTTT.